This T cell receptor (beta chain) was obtained from a study of cytomegalovirus exposure and HLA in healthy donors. Turning to the study itself: HLA-typed donors contributed 65 million to 95 million unique TCRs, which were held in an early data release.

With respect to this clone: Its antigen is as yet unknown.

V lost 5 bases to trimming and J lost 12 bases; unmatched junction nucleotides: 7. This CDR3 is 14 amino acids long. CDR1 SEHNR and CDR2 FQNEAQ come from the germline V gene (reference sequence). Study-wide results and limits: Most TCR sequences proved rare, with some public TCRs found in many donors. For most TCR beta V segments, an earlier analysis put the productive rate at about 90% or about 30% of the time.

Vbeta (60) and Jbeta (13) primers were used in the PCR. Measured with immunoSEQ multiplex PCR; TCRdb has only the in-frame clones, and not every one. The profile shows about 130,000 clones, approximately 79% of them singletons. The source is a man between 18 and 29 years old in good health and CMV-seropositive. The chain couples TRBV7-9 to TRBJ2-1; TRBD2 aligns across 13 bases. The sample taken for sequencing was PBMCs. CDR3: CASSPGTSGIVQFF. The CDR3 DNA is TGTGCCAGCAGCCCTGGGACTAGCGGGATCGTGCAGTTCTTC.